This TCR beta chain was retrieved from a study of cytomegalovirus exposure and HLA in healthy donors (dated by TCRdb to about 2017). The study in broad terms: An earlier analysis of a few hundred of the donors reported roughly 300 Gb of sequence data and 117 million unique TCR beta sequences obtained from about 179 million T cells. Around 320 gigabases of sequencing data and 70 million to 85 million unique TCR sequences were included in an early release covering around 650 HLA-typed donors. The genetic ancestry cluster associated with self-reported Caucasian donors included 70% to 85% of the roughly 400 genotyped donors. The study aimed to test whether signatures of past pathogen exposure could be identified by cataloging public T cell receptors. Using immunosequencing, the study profiled T cell repertoires from around 680 subjects and related those repertoires to cytomegalovirus serostatus. Along with the approximately 620-subject first cohort, a separate validation cohort of over a hundred different subjects was used. High-throughput TCR immunosequencing, statistical association of individual TCRs with disease status, and machine learning were combined to predict cytomegalovirus infection status. To study patterns of TCR occurrence, a later analysis re-analyzed previously published TCR beta repertoires from 650 to 750 donors and added high-resolution HLA genotyping. In the later analysis, no new phenotypic data were used to find candidate immune exposures; instead, reliance was placed on TCR beta sequences and their occurrence across donors. An earlier analysis of 500 to 650 of the donors applied high-throughput TCR beta sequencing to assess whether each TCR beta V gene segment acted as functional or pseudogenic. Donor age, sex, ethnicity and CMV serostatus were collected together with the repertoire data. In a later genetic analysis, genome-wide SNP genotypes for about three fifths of the roughly 670 donors were used, and that subset was treated as a discovery cohort. Every discovery cohort repertoire had been produced on one sequencing platform. Both class I and class II loci were covered by HLA typing, at four-digit resolution. The number of typed donors differed by locus: about 629-630 for A, B, C, DRB1 and DQB1; some 540 for DQA1; 606 for DPA1; and approximately 450 for DPB1. Roughly 5 DR-DQ haplotypes were handled as single units for association and clustering because linkage in the cohort was strong. Among 300 to 500 genotyped donors of the cohort, an average of around 250,000 unique TCR beta nucleotide sequences was sequenced per donor, of which about 18% were non-productive. Findings and caveats that apply to the study as a whole: In an earlier analysis of some 550 of the donors, most TCR beta V segments were observed in productive rearrangements about 87% or about 30% of the time, broadly matching IMGT annotations. Approximately 18 rarely observed V segments, including chromosome 9 orphons, were excluded from the earlier analysis of just under 600 of the donors because counts were too low. A group of highly shared sequence variants was considered likely to be a technical artifact of the sequencing pipeline. A later analysis found that HLA-associated TCR beta chains were more clonally expanded and had lower generation probabilities than equally common non-associated chains. According to a later analysis, parvovirus B19, influenza, CMV and Epstein-Barr virus appeared linked to several top co-occurrence clusters. Roughly uniform sequencing depth across donors was assumed in presence/absence analyses, although this assumption may not hold. The classifier was reported to diagnose cytomegalovirus status with high specificity and sensitivity in both the original cohort and the validation cohort. A later analysis found that TCR association rates varied across HLA loci, with DRB1 alleles showing the most associated TCRs and HLA-C alleles the fewest. A later analysis associated roughly 17,000 TCR beta sequences with specific HLA alleles at a false discovery rate of 0.05. The authors suggested that the approach could potentially be generalized to other disease states and immunological phenotypes. When HLA alleles, especially DR and DQ, strongly co-occurred, attributing TCR associations to individual alleles was difficult. Because the 87-base-pair reads could not distinguish some IMGT-functional V segments, including TRBV6-2 and TRBV6-3, those segments were excluded. A later genetic analysis reported fewer N-insertions in productive TCRs among donors in an Asian-associated ancestry cluster than the 666-donor mean. A total of 164 TCR beta chains were listed by the study as associated with cytomegalovirus. A later analysis found that most CMV-associated TCR beta chains appeared HLA-restricted, with HLA associations seemingly driven largely by CMV exposure. For the cohort, immune exposure information was limited to CMV serostatus. HLA typing was unavailable for some donors at each locus, so association tests used only the typed subset. Linkage disequilibrium might explain the correlated functional status among segregating V segments, but an unknown experimental factor could not be excluded. Most TCR sequences were observed very rarely across donors, whereas some public TCRs were present in many individuals. The cohort was sequenced for TCR beta chains only, and without alpha or paired-chain data the features that could be detected were limited. A further reported finding was that TCR beta sequences accurately predicted the HLA-A and HLA-B alleles for most subjects in the first cohort. In vitro tests confirmed that a few of the cytomegalovirus-associated TCR beta chains recognize cytomegalovirus antigens. A later genetic analysis associated a missense DCLRE1C variant with V-gene and J-gene trimming of TCR beta chains, and an independent cohort replicated the association.

In total, 630 or so healthy bone marrow donors made up the cohort. At the time of sampling, all cohort members were nominally healthy, though unrecorded immune exposures were likely present. The donor tested CMV seropositive and was one of the 289 seropositive cohort members. A peripheral blood sample was provided by each donor, and peripheral blood mononuclear cells were used for TCR beta sequencing. Genomic DNA extraction from the blood cell samples was performed with the Qiagen DNeasy Blood Extraction Kit. Library preparation was by the immunoSEQ multiplex PCR assay. The multiplex PCR relied on a mix of 60 forward primers for TCR Vbeta segments and 13 reverse primers for TCR Jbeta segments. The CDR3 region of rearranged TCR beta genes was amplified from genomic DNA by a multiplex PCR assay. The Illumina HiSeq System was used to sequence the amplified TCR beta libraries as 87-base-pair reads. Per the original workflow: A later analysis counted approximately 74 million unique TCR beta chains across the 550 to 700 repertoires, and roughly 10 million of these chains were shared by at least two donors. Raw reads were error-corrected and collapsed into unique sequences by a nearest-neighbor algorithm in which closely related sequences were merged to remove PCR and sequencing errors. Alignment of CDR3 sequences to IMGT reference sequences was used to assign V, D and J gene segments. Each retained sequence needed at least a six-nucleotide match to both a V gene segment and a J gene segment. Rearrangements were called productive when the CDR3 lacked stop codons and stayed in frame with V and J; all others were non-productive. CDR3 was defined according to IMGT convention as the region running from the second conserved V-encoded cysteine to the conserved J-encoded phenylalanine. The earlier analysis of 587 of the donors excluded any sequence lacking an unambiguous match to a single V gene segment. In an earlier analysis of about 590 of the donors, a V segment was called functional when productive rearrangements were above 56.7%, and segregating when the standard deviation between donors exceeded 5%. A statistical classification framework was built for diagnosing cytomegalovirus status from the catalog of TCR beta chain sequences. In a later analysis, TCR nucleotide sequences were compared against IMGT/GENE-DB human TR gene sequences so that V and J genes could be assigned. In a later analysis, CDR3 sequences and most-parsimonious VDJ recombination scenarios were assigned using the TCRdist pipeline. A later analysis defined each TCR beta chain by its CDR3 amino acid sequence plus V-gene family, and excluded reads lacking a unique V-gene family. A later analysis removed 450 to 600 highly shared, low-generation-probability nucleotide sequences to deal with suspected cross-contamination and a sequencing artifact. For each public chain, a later analysis derived a clonal expansion index from normalized ranks of inferred template counts within each repertoire. A later analysis computed generation probabilities with a VDJ recombination model fitted to out-of-frame rearrangements, and checked the results against IGoR. In a later analysis, hypergeometric tests were used to score TCR-TCR, TCR-HLA and TCR-CMV co-occurrence, with a repertoire-size bias correction applied to TCR pairs. To estimate false discovery rates, a later analysis permuted the HLA or CMV assignments 20 times. In a later analysis, co-occurring TCRs were grouped using DBSCAN, with TCRdist sequence similarity added in when clustering inside HLA-allele-positive subsets. For co-occurrence clustering, repertoires with fewer than 30,000 or more than 120,000 public chains were excluded, along with five repertoires with anomalous nucleotide sharing. This immuneACCESS table, as held by TCRdb, lists in-frame sequences with V and J called but not all clones. Of the missing ones, under half trace to an unresolved V gene in checked studies; the others have no known cause. The DNA was the basis for D and trimming; V, J and clone size are from that table. The sample table shows some 250,000 clones, and 70% to 90% are seen once. The top ten clones comprise 8% of the sample.

With respect to this clone: Its recognized antigen is unknown. No per-base quality is available; no much larger clone lies one base away.

The CDR3 spans 13 residues, from the cysteine through the phenylalanine. CDR3 DNA only is kept here, 39 bases in frame from base 1. The germline V gene encodes CDR1 SGHDT and CDR2 YYEEEE. V loses 6 bases of germline sequence and J loses 1 base, and the interval between the two ends is 11 bases. Sequenced sample: PBMCs. The sequence was obtained from a woman aged 55-70 years in good health and CMV-seropositive. Recombination connected TRBV5-6 to TRBJ2-7, with the D gene uncertain. The CDR3 in this case is CASNPQASYEQYF. The DNA is TGTGCCAGCAACCCTCAGGCATCCTACGAGCAGTACTTC. The entire variable domain, with the stretches around the CDR3 drawn from the reference TRBV5-6 and TRBJ2-7 proteins, is DAGVTQSPTHLIKTRGQQVTLRCSPKSGHDTVSWYQQALGQGPQFIFQYYEEEERQRGNFPDRFSGHQFPNYSSELNVNALLLGDSALYLCASNPQASYEQYFGPGTRLTVT.